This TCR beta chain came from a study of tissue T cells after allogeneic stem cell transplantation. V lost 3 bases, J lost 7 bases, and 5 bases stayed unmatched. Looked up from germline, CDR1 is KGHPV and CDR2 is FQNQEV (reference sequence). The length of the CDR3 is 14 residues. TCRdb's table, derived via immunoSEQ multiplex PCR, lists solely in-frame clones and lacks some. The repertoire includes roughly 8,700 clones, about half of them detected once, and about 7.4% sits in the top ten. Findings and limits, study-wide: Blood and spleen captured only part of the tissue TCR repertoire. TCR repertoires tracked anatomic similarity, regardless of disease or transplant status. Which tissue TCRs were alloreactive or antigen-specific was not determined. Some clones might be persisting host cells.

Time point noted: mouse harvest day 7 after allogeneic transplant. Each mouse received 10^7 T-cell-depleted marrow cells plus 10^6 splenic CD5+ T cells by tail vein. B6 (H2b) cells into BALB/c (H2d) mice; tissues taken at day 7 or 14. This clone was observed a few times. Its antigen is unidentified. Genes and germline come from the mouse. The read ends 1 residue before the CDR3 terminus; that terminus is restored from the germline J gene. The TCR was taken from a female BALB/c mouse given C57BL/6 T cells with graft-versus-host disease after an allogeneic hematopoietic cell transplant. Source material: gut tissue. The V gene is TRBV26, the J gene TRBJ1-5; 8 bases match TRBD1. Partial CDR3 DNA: TGTGCCAGCAGTCTCACAGGGGGTGGACAGGCTCCGCTT. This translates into CASSLTGGGQAPL. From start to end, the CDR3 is CASSLTGGGQAPLF.